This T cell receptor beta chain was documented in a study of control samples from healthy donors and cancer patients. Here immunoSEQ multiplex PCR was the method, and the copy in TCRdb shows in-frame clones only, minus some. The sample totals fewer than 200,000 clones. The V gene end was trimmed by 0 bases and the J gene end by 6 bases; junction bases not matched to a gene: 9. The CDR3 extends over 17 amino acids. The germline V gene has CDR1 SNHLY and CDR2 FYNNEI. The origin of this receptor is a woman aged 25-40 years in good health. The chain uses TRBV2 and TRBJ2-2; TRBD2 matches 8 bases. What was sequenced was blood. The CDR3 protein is CASSEAGSGGGSGELFF. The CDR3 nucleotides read TGTGCCAGCAGTGAAGCCGGGAGCGGGGGAGGTTCCGGGGAGCTGTTTTTT.